This T cell receptor beta chain was captured by sequencing in a study of T cell changes during pregnancy in multiple sclerosis. Trimming took off 1 base at V and 7 bases at J, with 11 bases between the two ends. This CDR3 has 15 residues. Germline values: CDR1 MNHNS, CDR2 SASEGT. This clone was observed a single time. The protocol was immunoSEQ multiplex PCR, while the TCRdb copy is restricted to in-frame clones and leaves out a portion. The repertoire includes about 100,000 clones, about nine tenths of them detected once, and around 1.8% sits in the top ten. This sequence was found in a female donor with multiple sclerosis, enrolled in a pregnancy study. V and J are TRBV6-1 and TRBJ1-6; D gene uncertain. Sequences were derived from peripheral blood, sampled after pregnancy. The CDR3 DNA sequence: TGTGCCAGCAGTGAAGTGTTGGCGGTAAATTCACCCCTCCACTTT. It is translated as CASSEVLAVNSPLHF.